This T cell receptor beta chain was captured by sequencing in a study of human T cells and chemical hapten exposure. This clonotype was counted ten times or more. Its antigen is not known. General study results and limits: TCRs exceeding a frequency of 1 in 1000 stayed unchanged under DPC sensitization.

Time point given: patch test 2, 6 weeks after DPC sensitization. The treatment here: therapeutic diphenylcyclopropenone sensitization with weekly scalp DPC. Non-pregnant alopecia patients aged 18 to 70, suitable for DPC therapy. Individual cDNA molecules in this library carried unique molecular identifiers. TCRdb redid the calling of the RACE reads with MiXCR, one entry per CDR3 protein. The table records about 380,000 distinct CDR3 sequences, about 6.3% of them present only once. The CDR3 is 13 amino acids. Per germline, CDR1 SGHRS and CDR2 YFSETQ. Trimming cost V 3 bases and J 7 bases, with 14 bases left between them.

V usage is TRBV5-1 and J usage is TRBJ2-7; D is uncertain. The receptor was derived from a woman younger than 30 with alopecia areata. Some clones in this sample may be carry-over from other donors' samples. The specimen comprised whole blood, sampled in connection with sensitization to the hapten diphenylcyclopropenone (DPC). CDR3 nucleotide sequence: TGCGCCAGCAGCTCCAATTTCCGGATGGAGCAGTACTTC. Encoded protein: CASSSNFRMEQYF.